The entry below describes one T cell receptor (beta chain). This specimen comes from a study of cytomegalovirus exposure and HLA in healthy donors. Amplification used 60 Vbeta primers and 13 Jbeta primers. Sequencing used immunoSEQ multiplex PCR; TCRdb keeps in-frame clones, though not all of them. The repertoire holds around 200,000 clones, around 80% seen once, with about 0.58% in the top ten. V gave up 1 base and J gave up 7 bases, with 9 bases separating them. CDR1 SGHRS and CDR2 YFSETQ come from the germline V gene. This CDR3 contains 14 residues. The source is a woman between 40 and 50 years old in good health and CMV-seronegative. What was sequenced was PBMCs. The V gene is TRBV5-1, the J gene TRBJ1-6; D call uncertain. The CDR3 DNA reads as TGCGCCAGCAGCTTGTGGCAGATAAATTCACCCCTCCACTTT. This encodes CASSLWQINSPLHF.